Reported below is one TCR beta chain. Its target is not known. This specimen comes from a study of T cell responses to AZD1222 COVID-19 vaccine. Study as a whole: Combined were second doses at about 4 or about 12 weeks. Whole-study findings and limits: Donors in the cohort were predominantly white British and more often female, and clonal diversity was possibly underestimated.

V lost 3 bases and J lost 6; bases outside the gene matches: 8. From germline, CDR1 is LGHNA and CDR2 YSLEER. CDR3 length equals 16 residues. Here immunoSEQ multiplex PCR was the method, and the copy in TCRdb shows in-frame clones only, minus some. Of over 100,000 clones listed, approximately 91% are singletons. This sequence originates from an adult in good health. The specimen was peripheral blood, collected on day 0 of AZD1222 vaccination. J is TRBJ2-7 and V is TRBV4-3; 13 positions match TRBD2. The CDR3 loop reads CASSQARTSGGSEQYF. The CDR3 nucleotides are TGCGCCAGCAGCCAGGCTCGGACTAGCGGGGGATCCGAGCAGTACTTC.